The rows below give T cell receptor beta chains drawn from one sample of a study of blood T cells in healthy people across ages. MiXCR, run by TCRdb on the 5' RACE reads, gives a single entry per CDR3 protein. This repertoire shows 1,300,000 or so distinct CDR3 sequences, almost 60% found once; its top ten account for 6.7%. Sequenced sample: blood. The receptor source for this set is a man aged 18 to 35 in good health. Each CDR3 is given with its conserved first and last residue. The D gene is left open where the match is weak. Clone size, where shown, is once, few, many, or a class for clones that have expanded.

cdr3_nt cdr3_aa clone_size d_call j_call v_call
TGTGCCAGCTCCTCTCAGCAAGGGACAAACAATGAGCAGTTCTTC CASSSQQGTNNEQFF - - TRBJ2-1 TRBV18
TGTGCCAGCAGTGAAACCCGGGAGGGCTTACGTGGCTACACCTTC CASSETREGLRGYTF - - TRBJ1-2 TRBV25-1
TGTGCCAGCAGTGATCTCCGGGACAGGGGTTTCAAGGAGGTGCAGTACTTC CASSDLRDRGFKEVQYF - TRBD1 TRBJ2-4 TRBV6-4
TGTGCCGGCAGTTTTCACTCTACCGGTGGAGATACGCAGTATTTT CAGSFHSTGGDTQYF - - TRBJ2-3 TRBV28
TGCGCCAGCAGCCAATCAACAGGGAACATTCAGTACTTC CASSQSTGNIQYF - - TRBJ2-4 TRBV4-1
TGTGCCAGCAGGGACACCGGGACGATGAACTATGGCTACACCTTC CASRDTGTMNYGYTF few - TRBJ1-2 TRBV25-1
TGTGCCAGCAGCCGCCAGGGATTCAGCAATCAGCCCCAGCATTTT CASSRQGFSNQPQHF - - TRBJ1-5 TRBV11-2
TGTGCCAGCAGCGAAGGGGGGACAACTAATGAAAAACTGTTTTTT CASSEGGTTNEKLFF - - TRBJ1-4 TRBV13
TGTGCCAGCAGCTTAGGAAAGGTATACAATGAGCAGTACTTC CASSLGKVYNEQYF - - TRBJ2-7 TRBV7-8
TGTGCCAGCAGCCCAATAGCGGGGGGGCGCTCCACAGATACGCAGTATTTT CASSPIAGGRSTDTQYF - TRBD2 TRBJ2-3 TRBV6-1
TGTGCCAGCAGCCAAGGGACTAGCGGGGCCAATACGCAGTATTTT CASSQGTSGANTQYF - TRBD2 TRBJ2-3 TRBV3-1
TGTGCCAGCAGCGCACGGGACAGTTTCTACGAGCAGTACTTC CASSARDSFYEQYF - TRBD1 TRBJ2-7 TRBV7-9
TGCAGTGCTAGAGATCTGCCGGGAGCATCTAATGAAAAACTGTTTTTT CSARDLPGASNEKLFF - - TRBJ1-4 TRBV20-1
TGCAGTGCTAGAGATCCGACTAGCGGGGGGGATACGCAGTATTTT CSARDPTSGGDTQYF few TRBD2 TRBJ2-3 TRBV20-1
TGCAGTGCCAGAAACCCATCCTCTGGGGCCAACGTCCTGACTTTC CSARNPSSGANVLTF few - TRBJ2-6 TRBV20-1
TGTGCTAGTGGACGTGTAGAGGATACGCAGTATTTT CASGRVEDTQYF few - TRBJ2-3 TRBV12-5
TGTGCCAGCAGCACGGTGGGGCAGGGGCAAGAGACCCAGTACTTC CASSTVGQGQETQYF few - TRBJ2-5 TRBV12-3/TRBV12-4
TGCGCCAGCAGCTCCGGTAGAGGGGGGGAAATAACTGGGGCCAACGTCCTGACTTTC CASSSGRGGEITGANVLTF - - TRBJ2-6 TRBV5-1
TGTGCCAGCAGCTTAGACTATCCCTACGAGCAGTACTTC CASSLDYPYEQYF few - TRBJ2-7 TRBV7-9
TGTGCCAGCAGAAACCAGGGGAGCCCCTACGAGCAGTACTTC CASRNQGSPYEQYF - - TRBJ2-7 TRBV12-3/TRBV12-4
TGTGCCAGTTCACCACCGAAAGCGGGAGCTCTTTCTGGGGCCAACGTCCTGACTTTC CASSPPKAGALSGANVLTF few TRBD2 TRBJ2-6 TRBV18
TGCGCCAGCAGCTTGGGTCAGGGCGTGAACACCGGGGAGCTGTTTTTT CASSLGQGVNTGELFF - - TRBJ2-2 TRBV5-1
TGTGCCAGCAGGCCGGGACAGGGGAATAACATTCAGTACTTC CASRPGQGNNIQYF - TRBD1 TRBJ2-4 TRBV6-6
TGTGCCAGCGCGTCGTGGGGGGGCGCAGAAGGCTATGGCTACACCTTC CASASWGGAEGYGYTF - - TRBJ1-2 TRBV27
TGCGCCAGCACCCTTAACACCGGGGAGCTGTTTTTT CASTLNTGELFF - - TRBJ2-2 TRBV4-1
TGTGCCAGCAGCTTAGTAAGGGACAGTGATGAAAAACTGTTTTTT CASSLVRDSDEKLFF - TRBD1 TRBJ1-4 TRBV7-9
TGCAGCGCTAGAGATAGGACTAGCGGGAGGATTGAGCAGTTCTTC CSARDRTSGRIEQFF - TRBD2 TRBJ2-1 TRBV20-1